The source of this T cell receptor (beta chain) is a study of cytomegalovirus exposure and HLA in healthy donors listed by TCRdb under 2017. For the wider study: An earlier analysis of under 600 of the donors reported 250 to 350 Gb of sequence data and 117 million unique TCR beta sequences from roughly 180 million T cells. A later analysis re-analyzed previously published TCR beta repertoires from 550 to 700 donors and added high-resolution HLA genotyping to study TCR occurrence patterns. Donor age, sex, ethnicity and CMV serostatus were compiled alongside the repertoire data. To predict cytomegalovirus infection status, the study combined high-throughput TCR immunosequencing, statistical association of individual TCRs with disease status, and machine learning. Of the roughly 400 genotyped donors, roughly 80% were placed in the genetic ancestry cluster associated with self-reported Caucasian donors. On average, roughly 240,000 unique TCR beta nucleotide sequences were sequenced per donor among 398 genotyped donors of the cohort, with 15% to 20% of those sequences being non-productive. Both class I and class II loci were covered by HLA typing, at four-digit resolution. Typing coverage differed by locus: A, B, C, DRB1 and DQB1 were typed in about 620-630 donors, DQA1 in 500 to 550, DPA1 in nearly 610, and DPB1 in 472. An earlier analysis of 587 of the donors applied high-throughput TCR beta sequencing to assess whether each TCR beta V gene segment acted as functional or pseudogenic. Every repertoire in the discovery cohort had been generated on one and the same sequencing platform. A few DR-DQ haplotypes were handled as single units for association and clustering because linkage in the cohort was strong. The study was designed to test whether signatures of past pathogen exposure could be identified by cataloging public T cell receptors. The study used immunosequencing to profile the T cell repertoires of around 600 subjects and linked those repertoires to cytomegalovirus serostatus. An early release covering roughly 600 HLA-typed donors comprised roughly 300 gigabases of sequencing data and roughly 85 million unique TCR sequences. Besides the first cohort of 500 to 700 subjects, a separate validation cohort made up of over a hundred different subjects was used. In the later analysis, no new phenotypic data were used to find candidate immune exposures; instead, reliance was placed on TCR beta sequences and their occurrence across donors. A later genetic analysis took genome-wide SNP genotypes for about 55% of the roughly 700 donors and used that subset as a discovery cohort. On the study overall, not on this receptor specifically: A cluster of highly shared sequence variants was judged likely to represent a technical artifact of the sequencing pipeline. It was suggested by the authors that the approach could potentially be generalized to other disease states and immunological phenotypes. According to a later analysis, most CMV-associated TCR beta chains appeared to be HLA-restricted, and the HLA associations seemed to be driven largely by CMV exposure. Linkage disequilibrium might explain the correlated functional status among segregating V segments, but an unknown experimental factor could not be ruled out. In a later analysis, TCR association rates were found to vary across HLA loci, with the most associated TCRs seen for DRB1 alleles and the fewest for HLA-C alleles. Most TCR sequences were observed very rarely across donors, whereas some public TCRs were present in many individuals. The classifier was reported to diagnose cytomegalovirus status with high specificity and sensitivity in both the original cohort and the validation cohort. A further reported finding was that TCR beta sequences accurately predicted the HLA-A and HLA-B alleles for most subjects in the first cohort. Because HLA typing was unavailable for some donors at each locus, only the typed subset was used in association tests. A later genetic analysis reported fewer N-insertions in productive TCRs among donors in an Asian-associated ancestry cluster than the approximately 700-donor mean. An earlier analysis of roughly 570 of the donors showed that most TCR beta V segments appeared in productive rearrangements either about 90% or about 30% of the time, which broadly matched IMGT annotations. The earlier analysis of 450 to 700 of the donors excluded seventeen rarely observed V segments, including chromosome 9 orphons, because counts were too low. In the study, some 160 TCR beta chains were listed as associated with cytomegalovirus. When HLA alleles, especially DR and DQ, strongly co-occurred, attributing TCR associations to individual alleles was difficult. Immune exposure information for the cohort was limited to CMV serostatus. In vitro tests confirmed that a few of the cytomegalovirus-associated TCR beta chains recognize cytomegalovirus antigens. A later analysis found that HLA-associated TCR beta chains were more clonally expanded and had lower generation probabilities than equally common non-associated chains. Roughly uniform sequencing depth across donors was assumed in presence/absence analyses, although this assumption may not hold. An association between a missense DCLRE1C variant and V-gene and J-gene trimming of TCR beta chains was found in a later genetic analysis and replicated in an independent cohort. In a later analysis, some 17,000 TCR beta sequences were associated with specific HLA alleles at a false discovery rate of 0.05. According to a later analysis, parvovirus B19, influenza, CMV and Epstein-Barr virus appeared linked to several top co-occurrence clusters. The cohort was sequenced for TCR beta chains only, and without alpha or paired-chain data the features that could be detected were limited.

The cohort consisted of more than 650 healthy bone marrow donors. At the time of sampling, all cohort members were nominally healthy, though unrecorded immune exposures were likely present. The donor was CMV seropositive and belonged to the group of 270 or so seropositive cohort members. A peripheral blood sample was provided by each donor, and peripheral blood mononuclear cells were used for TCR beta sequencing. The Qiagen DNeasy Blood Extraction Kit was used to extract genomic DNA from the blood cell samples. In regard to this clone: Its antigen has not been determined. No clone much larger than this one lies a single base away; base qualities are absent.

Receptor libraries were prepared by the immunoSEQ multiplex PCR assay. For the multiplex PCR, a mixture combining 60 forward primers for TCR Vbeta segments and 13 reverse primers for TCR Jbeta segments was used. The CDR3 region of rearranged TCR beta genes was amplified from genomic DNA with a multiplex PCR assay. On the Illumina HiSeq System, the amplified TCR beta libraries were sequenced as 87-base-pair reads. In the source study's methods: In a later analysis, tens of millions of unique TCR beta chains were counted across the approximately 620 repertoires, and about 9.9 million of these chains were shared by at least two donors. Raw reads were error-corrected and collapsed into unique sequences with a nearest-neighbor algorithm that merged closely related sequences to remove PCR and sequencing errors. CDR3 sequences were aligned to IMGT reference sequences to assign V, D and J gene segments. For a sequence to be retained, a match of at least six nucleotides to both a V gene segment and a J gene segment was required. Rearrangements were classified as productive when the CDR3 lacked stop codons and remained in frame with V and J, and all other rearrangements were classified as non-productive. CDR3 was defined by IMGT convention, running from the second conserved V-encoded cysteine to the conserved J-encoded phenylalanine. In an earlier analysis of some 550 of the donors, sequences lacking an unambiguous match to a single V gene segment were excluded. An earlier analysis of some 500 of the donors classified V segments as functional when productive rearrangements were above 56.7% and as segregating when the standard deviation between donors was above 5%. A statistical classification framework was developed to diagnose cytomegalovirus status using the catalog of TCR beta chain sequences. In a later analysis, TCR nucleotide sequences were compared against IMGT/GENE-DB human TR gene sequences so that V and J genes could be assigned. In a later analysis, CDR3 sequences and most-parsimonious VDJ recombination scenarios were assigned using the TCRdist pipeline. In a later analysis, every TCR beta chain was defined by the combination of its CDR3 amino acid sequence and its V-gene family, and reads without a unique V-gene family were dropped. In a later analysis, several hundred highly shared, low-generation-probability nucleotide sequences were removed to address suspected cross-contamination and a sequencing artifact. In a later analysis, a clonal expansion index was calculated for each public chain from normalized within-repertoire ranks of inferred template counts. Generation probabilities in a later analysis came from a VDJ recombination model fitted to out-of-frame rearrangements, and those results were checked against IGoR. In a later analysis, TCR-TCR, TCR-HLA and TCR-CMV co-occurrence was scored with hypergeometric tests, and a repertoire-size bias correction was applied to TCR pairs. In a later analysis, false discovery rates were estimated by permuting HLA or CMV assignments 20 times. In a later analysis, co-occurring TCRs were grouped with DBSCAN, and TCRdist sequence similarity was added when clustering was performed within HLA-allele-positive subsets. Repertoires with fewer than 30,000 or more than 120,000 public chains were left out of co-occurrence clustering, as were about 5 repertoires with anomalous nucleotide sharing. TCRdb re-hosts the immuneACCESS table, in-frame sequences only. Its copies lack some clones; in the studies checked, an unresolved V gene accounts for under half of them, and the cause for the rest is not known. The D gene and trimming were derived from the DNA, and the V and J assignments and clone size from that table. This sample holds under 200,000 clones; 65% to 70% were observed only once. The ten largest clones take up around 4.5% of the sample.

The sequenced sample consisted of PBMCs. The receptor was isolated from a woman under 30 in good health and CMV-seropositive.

The DNA reads TGTGCCAGTAAAGGAGGGGAATATAGCTCGGTTGGCTATGGCTACACCTTC. It translates as CASKGGEYSSVGYGYTF. The chain couples TRBV19 to TRBJ1-2, and TRBD1 may be the D gene, going by 5 matching bases. The germline V gene encodes CDR1 LNHDA and CDR2 SQIVND (reference sequence). Cut back by 7 bases and 4 bases, the V and J ends lie 25 bases apart. The CDR3 holds 17 amino acids from the cysteine to the phenylalanine. Left in the record is the CDR3 DNA by itself, 51 bases read in frame from the first base. The full variable domain, completed from the reference TRBV19 and TRBJ1-2 proteins outside the CDR3, reads DGGITQSPKYLFRKEGQNVTLSCEQNLNHDAMYWYRQDPGQGLRLIYYSQIVNDFQKGDIAEGYSVSREKKESFPLTVTSAQKNPTAFYLCASKGGEYSSVGYGYTFGSGTRLTVV.